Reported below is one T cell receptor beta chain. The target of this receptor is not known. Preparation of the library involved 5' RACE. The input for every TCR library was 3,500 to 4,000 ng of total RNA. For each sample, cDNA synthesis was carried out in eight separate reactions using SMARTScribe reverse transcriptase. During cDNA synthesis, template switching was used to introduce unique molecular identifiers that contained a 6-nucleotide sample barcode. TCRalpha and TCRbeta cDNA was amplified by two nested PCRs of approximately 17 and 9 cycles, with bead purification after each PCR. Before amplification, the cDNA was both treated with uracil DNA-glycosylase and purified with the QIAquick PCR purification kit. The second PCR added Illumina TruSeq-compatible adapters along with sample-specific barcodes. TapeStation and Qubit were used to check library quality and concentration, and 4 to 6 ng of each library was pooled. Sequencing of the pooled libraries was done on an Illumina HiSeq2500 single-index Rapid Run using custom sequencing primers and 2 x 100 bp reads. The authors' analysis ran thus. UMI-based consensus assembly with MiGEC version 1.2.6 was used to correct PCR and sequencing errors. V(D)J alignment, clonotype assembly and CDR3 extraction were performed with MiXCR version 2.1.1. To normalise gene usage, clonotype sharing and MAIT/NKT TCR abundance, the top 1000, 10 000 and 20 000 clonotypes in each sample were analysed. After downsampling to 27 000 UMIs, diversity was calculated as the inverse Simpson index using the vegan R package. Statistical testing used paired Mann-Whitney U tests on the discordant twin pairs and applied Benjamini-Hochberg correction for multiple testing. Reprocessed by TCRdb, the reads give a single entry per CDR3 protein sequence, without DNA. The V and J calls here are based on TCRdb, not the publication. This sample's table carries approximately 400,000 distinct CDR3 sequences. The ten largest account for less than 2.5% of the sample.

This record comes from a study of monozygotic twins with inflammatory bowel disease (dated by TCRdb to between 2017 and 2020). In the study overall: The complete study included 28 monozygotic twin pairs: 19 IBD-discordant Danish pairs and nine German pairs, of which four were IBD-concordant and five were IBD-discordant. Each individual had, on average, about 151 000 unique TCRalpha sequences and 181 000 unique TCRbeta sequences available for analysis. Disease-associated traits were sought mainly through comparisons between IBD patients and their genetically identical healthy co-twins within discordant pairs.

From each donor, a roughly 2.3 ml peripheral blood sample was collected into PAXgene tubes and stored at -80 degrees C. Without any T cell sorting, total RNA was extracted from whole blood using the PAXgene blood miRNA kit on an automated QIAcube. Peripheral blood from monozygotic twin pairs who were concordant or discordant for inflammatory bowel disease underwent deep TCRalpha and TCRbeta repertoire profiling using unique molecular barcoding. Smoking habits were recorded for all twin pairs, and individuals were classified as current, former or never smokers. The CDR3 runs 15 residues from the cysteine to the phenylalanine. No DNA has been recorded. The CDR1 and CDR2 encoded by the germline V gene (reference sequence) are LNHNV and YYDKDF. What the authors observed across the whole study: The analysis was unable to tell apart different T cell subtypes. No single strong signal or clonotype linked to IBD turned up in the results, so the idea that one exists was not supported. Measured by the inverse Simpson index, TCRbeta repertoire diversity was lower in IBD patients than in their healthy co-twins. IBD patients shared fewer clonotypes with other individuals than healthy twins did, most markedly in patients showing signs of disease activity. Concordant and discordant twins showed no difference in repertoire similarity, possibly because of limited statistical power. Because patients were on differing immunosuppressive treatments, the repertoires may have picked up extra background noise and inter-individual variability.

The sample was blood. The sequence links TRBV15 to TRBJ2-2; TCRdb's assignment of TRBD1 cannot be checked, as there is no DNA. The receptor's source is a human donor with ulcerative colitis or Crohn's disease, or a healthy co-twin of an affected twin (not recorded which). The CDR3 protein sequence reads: CATSPGGAGTGELFF. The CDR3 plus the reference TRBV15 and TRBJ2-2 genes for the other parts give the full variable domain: DAMVIQNPRYQVTQFGKPVTLSCSQTLNHNVMYWYQQKSSQAPKLLFHYYDKDFNNEADTPDNFQSRRPNTSFCFLDIRSPGLGDTAMYLCATSPGGAGTGELFFGEGSRLTVL.